This T cell receptor beta chain emerged from a study of PD-1 blockade in classical Hodgkin lymphoma. Overall study context: Intravenous nivolumab at 3 mg/kg was given to patients every 2 weeks. Study outcomes and limitations: Nivolumab starters within 1 year of ASCT were excluded. Newly diagnosed patients were reported to exhibit reduced baseline TCR diversity relative to healthy donors. Complete responders entered with baseline diversity on par with newly diagnosed patients, the results showed.

Every patient relapsed after autologous stem cell transplantation, and brentuximab vedotin exposure varied. Details on this clone: The antigen is not known.

Generated by immunoSEQ multiplex PCR, the TCRdb table keeps only in-frame clones and is missing some. The sample includes approximately 59,000 clones, approximately 90% seen only once; the top ten take 10%. Germline CDR1 is LNHDA and CDR2 is SQIVND (reference sequence). CDR3 length equals 14 residues. V lost 1 base, J lost 0 bases, and 7 bases lay in between. Sequencing was performed on peripheral blood mononuclear cells (PBMCs), taken before the second cycle of nivolumab. The gene calls are TRBV19 and TRBJ2-7; D is perhaps TRBD1 (6 bases). This TCR was recovered from a human donor with classical Hodgkin lymphoma. In DNA form, the CDR3 reads TGTGCCAGTAGTATAGGAGGGGGCTCCTACGAGCAGTACTTC. This gives the protein CASSIGGGSYEQYF.